The sequence of this T cell receptor (beta chain) was determined in a study of human CD8 memory T cell subsets (dated by TCRdb to the early 2020s). For the study in its entirety: The clonal relationships among stem-like (TSTEM), progenitor exhausted-like (TPEX) and effector memory CD8+ T cell subsets were assessed by comparing the TCRbeta repertoires of these subsets. Several donors each provided TSTEM, TPEX and effector memory subsets, from which TCRbeta repertoires were obtained. Study-wide conclusions, independent of this receptor: Only TCRbeta chains were sequenced, and repertoire comparisons were based on more than five donors, with testing performed by paired t-tests and Bonferroni correction. Clonotypes were shared with effector memory cells by both stem-like subsets, but only minimal overlap was found between TSTEM and TPEX repertoires, suggesting distinct antigen spectra. Normalized Shannon-Wiener diversity was similarly high in the TSTEM and TPEX subsets, while the effector memory subsets were comparatively less diverse. Based on Chao1 estimates, TSTEM subsets appeared to have greater repertoire diversity than TPEX subsets, which may reflect a broader range of specificities.

With regard to this clonotype: Its recognized antigen is unknown.

The CDR3 contains 14 residues, cysteine and phenylalanine counted. Only the protein is on record. CDR1 and CDR2 were assigned from the germline V gene as SGHRS and YFSETQ. A Human TCR Profiling Kit was used to prepare UMI-labeled 5' RACE TCRbeta libraries. Every TCRbeta library was prepared in parallel with an identical number of PCR cycles. From the authors' description of their analysis: The number of functional CDR3beta clonotypes in each TCRbeta library ranged from about 2,800 to 18,000. UMI extraction and consensus assembly used MIGEC 1.2.9, requiring at least three reads per UMI. MiXCR 3.0.3 was used to extract the in-frame CDR3beta repertoires. Each sample was downsampled to 42,000 randomly selected UMIs before diversity metrics were computed in VDJtools 1.2.1. For each sample pair, the repertoire overlap metrics D, R and F2 were calculated in VDJtools using the top 3,000 clones. Through TCRdb reprocessing, the reads give one entry per CDR3 protein sequence; DNA is omitted. These V and J calls rely on TCRdb rather than the paper's analysis. The sample's table lists a count of over 10,000 distinct CDR3 sequences. The top ten constitute 12% to 15% of the sample.

Density gradient separation was used to isolate peripheral blood mononuclear cells from buffy coats of healthy donors. In the study, total CD8+ T cells were enriched by negative magnetic separation with EasySep or MojoSort CD8+ T cell isolation kits. An RNeasy Mini Kit was used to extract total RNA from duplicate vials of fewer than 180,000 sorted CD8+ T cells per subset. PBMCs were used either fresh or after being cryopreserved in fetal bovine serum containing around 9.4% DMSO. Fluorescence-activated cell sorting on a FACSAria III was used to sort CD8+ T cell subsets to purity. The sample was CD8+ T cells from PBMCs. This chain is built from TRBV5-1 and TRBJ1-2; TCRdb gives TRBD1 as the D gene, but with no DNA this cannot be confirmed. This sequence was found in a human donor in good health. The CDR3 here reads CASSLTGFEDGYTF.